A single sample is the source of the 27 T cell receptor beta chains below, sequenced in a study of blood T cell repertoires in COVID-19. Some clones are missing from TCRdb's copy, which holds only in-frame ones; the method was immunoSEQ multiplex PCR. The sample lists about 59,000 clones; approximately 82% were seen once. The sequenced sample was peripheral blood. These receptors were obtained from a woman older than 75 with acute or convalescent COVID-19.

This rearrangement joins TRBV6-2 or TRBV6-3 to TRBJ2-5; 12 nucleotides agree with TRBD2. The germline CDR1 and CDR2 sequences are MNHEY and SVGEGT. The length of the CDR3 is 16 residues. Trimming at V came to 5 bases and at J to 1 base, leaving 5 bases not matched to a gene. In DNA, the CDR3 is TGTGCCAGCAGTATGACTAGCGGGGGATCCCAAGAGACCCAGTACTTC. This sequence encodes CASSMTSGGSQETQYF.

In DNA, the CDR3 is TGCAGCGCTACAGGGGGCGGGTACGAGCAGTACTTC. Its translation is CSATGGGYEQYF. This chain connects TRBV29-1 to TRBJ2-7; 9 positions agree with TRBD1. Trimming at V came to 7 bases and at J to 4 bases, leaving 5 bases not matched to a gene. Per the germline V gene, CDR1 is SQVTM and CDR2 is ANQGSEA. The length of the CDR3 is 12 residues.

For the CDR3, the DNA is TGCGCCAGCAGTGAGATCGATAGGAGCACTGAAGCTTTCTTT. Translated, it gives CASSEIDRSTEAFF. The rearrangement links TRBV10-2 to TRBJ1-1; no definite D call. V was trimmed by 2 bases and J by 4 bases, leaving 11 bases between them. Germline assignment: CDR1 WSHSY and CDR2 SAAADI. This CDR3 spans 14 amino acids.

The chain is built from TRBV7-2 and TRBJ1-1; no clear D. This CDR3 is built from 14 residues. Germline CDR1 reads SGHTA; CDR2 reads FQGNSA. V lost 7 bases, J lost 4 bases, and 16 bases lay in between. The CDR3 nucleotides read TGTGCCAGCACCTTGGGGAGGATGAGCACTGAAGCTTTCTTT. It yields the protein CASTLGRMSTEAFF. The entire variable domain, with the rest obtained from reference TRBV7-2 and TRBJ1-1, is as follows: GAGVSQSPSNKVTEKGKDVELRCDPISGHTALYWYRQSLGQGLEFLIYFQGNSAPDKSGLPSDRFSAERTGGSVSTLTIQRTQQEDSAVYLCASTLGRMSTEAFFGQGTRLTVV.

The J gene is TRBJ2-7, the V gene TRBV2, with TRBD2 matching over 10 bases. Trimming removed 11 bases from V and 3 bases from J; junction bases left unmatched: 10. Germline V gene data show CDR1 as SNHLY and CDR2 as FYNNEI. The CDR3 loop spans 14 amino acids. This CDR3 reads CAAEGTSESYEQYF. In DNA form, the CDR3 reads TGTGCCGCCGAAGGGACTAGCGAAAGCTACGAGCAGTACTTC.

The chain carries TRBV19 and TRBJ1-1; D gene ambiguous. The length of the CDR3 is 12 residues. In germline, CDR1 is LNHDA, CDR2 SQIVND (reference sequence). V was shortened by 4 bases and J by 5 bases, with 8 bases between the two germline ends. This CDR3 reads CASSTRGTEAFF. Written as DNA, the CDR3 is TGTGCCAGTAGTACTCGAGGGACTGAAGCTTTCTTT.

The gene calls are TRBV19 and TRBJ1-5, with 9 bases fitting TRBD1. Looked up from germline, CDR1 is LNHDA and CDR2 is SQIVND (reference sequence). The length of the CDR3 is 16 residues. V lost 5 bases, J lost 3 bases, and 8 bases stayed unmatched. DNA for the CDR3: TGTGCCAGTAGTCAAGCACAGGGGGCAATCAATCAGCCCCAGCATTTT. It is translated as CASSQAQGAINQPQHF. The whole variable domain, remainder taken from reference TRBV19 and TRBJ1-5, is DGGITQSPKYLFRKEGQNVTLSCEQNLNHDAMYWYRQDPGQGLRLIYYSQIVNDFQKGDIAEGYSVSREKKESFPLTVTSAQKNPTAFYLCASSQAQGAINQPQHFGDGTRLSIL.

This chain uses TRBV30 with TRBJ1-1, with 9 positions matching TRBD1. V was pared by 2 bases and J by 5 bases, with 6 bases of the junction left unmatched. The CDR3 extends over 14 amino acids. Looked up from germline, CDR1 is GTSNPN and CDR2 is SVGIG (reference sequence). CDR3 sequence (DNA): TGTGCCTGGAGTTTTACGACAGGGGGGACTGAAGCTTTCTTT. Translating it yields CAWSFTTGGTEAFF.

The V gene is TRBV5-4, the J gene TRBJ1-1; TRBD1 is a possible D gene (6 bases). The V end lost 0 bases, the J end lost 1 base, and 7 bases lay between the germline ends. The CDR3 spans 14 residues. CDR1 is SGHNT, CDR2 YYREEE, per germline (reference sequence). The CDR3 reads CASSLEGQNTEAFF. The CDR3 DNA follows: TGTGCCAGCAGCTTGGAGGGACAGAACACTGAAGCTTTCTTT.

The chain couples TRBV6-6 to TRBJ1-6; 10 nucleotides line up with TRBD1. Germline assignment: CDR1 MNHNY and CDR2 SVGAGI (reference sequence). J lost 7 bases, V lost 9 bases, and 0 bases had no gene match. The CDR3 length is 12 residues. The CDR3 coding sequence is TGTGCCAGGACAGGGGGCAATTCACCCCTCCACTTT. Residues: CARTGGNSPLHF.

This chain uses TRBV30 with TRBJ1-1, with D hard to call. The CDR3 is made up of 13 amino acids. Germline V gene sequence: CDR1 GTSNPN, CDR2 SVGIG (reference sequence). V was trimmed by 3 bases and J by 1 base, leaving 9 bases between them. CDR3 residues: CAWRKTANTEAFF. CDR3 nucleotide sequence: TGTGCCTGGAGAAAAACAGCGAACACTGAAGCTTTCTTT.

This sequence joins TRBV6-2 or TRBV6-3 and TRBJ1-2, with D possibly being TRBD1 (5 bases). The length of the CDR3 is 17 residues. Trimming took 2 bases from V and 5 from J, leaving 21 bases between them. Germline CDR1 MNHEY, CDR2 SVGEGT. This CDR3 is CASSYPSRQITSYGYTF. Written as DNA, the CDR3 is TGTGCCAGCAGTTACCCAAGTCGACAGATTACGAGTTATGGCTACACCTTC.

The V and J genes are TRBV28 and TRBJ1-1; TRBD1 might be the D (6 bases). CDR3 length: 14 amino acids. Germline-derived CDR1 and CDR2 are MDHEN and SYDVKM. With 6 bases removed from V and 2 bases from J, the gap between germline ends came to 13 bases. For the CDR3, the DNA is TGTGCCAGCAGAAGGGACACCTTTAACACTGAAGCTTTCTTT. The encoded protein is CASRRDTFNTEAFF.

The rearrangement uses TRBV6-6 and TRBJ2-5; TRBD2 agrees at 8 bases. The CDR3 spans 14 residues. In germline, CDR1 is MNHNY, CDR2 SVGAGI (reference sequence). J was trimmed by 5 bases and V by 6 bases; bases with no gene match: 8. The CDR3 nucleotides are TGTGCCAGCAGGCCGGGAGGGGGTTCGGAGACCCAGTACTTC. It translates to CASRPGGGSETQYF.

The rearrangement joins TRBV5-1 to TRBJ1-1; tentative D call: TRBD1 (5 bases). The CDR3 runs 14 residues. The germline CDR1 and CDR2 sequences are SGHRS and YFSETQ. Trimming pared 0 bases from V and 5 bases from J, leaving 11 bases between. The CDR3 sequence is CASSLEKGRTEAFF. The CDR3 nucleotides are TGCGCCAGCAGCTTGGAGAAGGGGAGGACTGAAGCTTTCTTT.

This clone was seen only once. This chain joins TRBV30 and TRBJ1-1; perhaps TRBD1 as D (5 bases). The length of the CDR3 is 11 residues. Per germline, CDR1 GTSNPN and CDR2 SVGIG (reference sequence). V was pared by 5 bases and J by 8 bases, with 12 bases between. The CDR3 coding sequence is TGTGCCTGGCAGGGTGGAACCGAAGCTTTCTTT. It yields the protein CAWQGGTEAFF.

The V gene is TRBV30, the J gene TRBJ1-6; TRBD1 is a possible D gene (6 bases). CDR1 is GTSNPN and CDR2 is SVGIG in the germline V gene (reference sequence). V lost 3 bases and J lost 7, with 10 bases in between. The CDR3 totals 13 residues. The CDR3 is CAWRYQGNSPLHF. The CDR3 nucleotides are TGTGCCTGGAGGTACCAGGGGAATTCACCCCTCCACTTT.

The table lists this clone with a count of one. The chain employs TRBV7-3 and TRBJ2-3, with D hard to call. The CDR3 contains 13 residues. V lost 2 bases to trimming and J lost 6 bases, with 9 bases between them. Germline CDR1 and CDR2: SGHTA and FQGTGA. The CDR3: CASSLLVLDTQYF. CDR3 in DNA: TGTGCCAGCAGCTTACTAGTTTTGGATACGCAGTATTTT.

V usage is TRBV13 and J usage is TRBJ2-7; 9 bases fit TRBD2. Trimming took 6 bases from V and 2 from J; bases not matched to a gene: 11. CDR3 length equals 16 residues. The germline gives CDR1 PRHDT, CDR2 FYEKMQ (reference sequence). CDR3 bases: TGTGCCAGCAGTCCCCGGGGTAGCGGGGGAACCTACGAGCAGTACTTC. Translated, it gives CASSPRGSGGTYEQYF.

Only a few counts were recorded for this clone. This rearrangement joins TRBV5-1 to TRBJ2-7; 11 bases align to TRBD2. This CDR3 contains 15 residues. The germline V gene has CDR1 SGHRS and CDR2 YFSETQ. Trimming cost V 6 bases and J 3 bases; bases outside gene matches: 8. CDR3: CASTSTSGSFYEQYF. The CDR3 DNA reads as TGCGCCAGCACCTCAACTAGCGGGAGTTTCTACGAGCAGTACTTC.

The chain joins TRBV7-8 to TRBJ2-1; D not certain. The CDR3 covers 12 residues. Germline CDR1 reads SGHVS; CDR2 reads FQNEAQ. V gave up 2 bases and J gave up 7 bases, with 6 bases separating them. The CDR3 loop is CASSLSANEQFF. The CDR3 nucleotides are TGTGCCAGCAGCTTAAGCGCGAATGAGCAGTTCTTC.

This chain links TRBV6-6 with TRBJ1-2, with 7 positions matching TRBD1. Germline V lookup: CDR1 MNHNY, CDR2 SVGAGI (reference sequence). This CDR3 is 16 amino acids long. The V gene end was trimmed by 6 bases and the J gene end by 7 bases; junction bases not matched to a gene: 17. The CDR3 sequence is CASSHPPFTGEVGYTF. In nucleotides, the CDR3 is TGTGCCAGCAGCCACCCCCCATTTACAGGGGAGGTTGGCTACACCTTC.

This clone was seen ten or more times. The chain couples TRBV27 to TRBJ1-6, with a possible D match to TRBD1 (5 bases). V was cut by 6 bases and J by 7 bases, with 16 bases left in between. The CDR3 sequence is 15 residues long. The V gene's germline CDR1 is MNHEY and CDR2 SMNVEV (reference sequence). This CDR3 is CASSRETVFNSPLHF. CDR3 DNA: TGTGCCAGCAGCCGCGAGACAGTATTCAATTCACCCCTCCACTTT.

This clone showed up just once. The rearrangement uses TRBV4-1 and TRBJ1-6; the match to TRBD1 covers 7 bases. The CDR3 covers 15 residues. CDR1 and CDR2 (germline): MGHRA, YSYEKL. V shed 4 bases and J 7 bases; nucleotides not matched to a gene: 7. The CDR3 is CASSLVGQPNSPLHF. CDR3 bases: TGCGCCAGCAGCCTAGTGGGACAGCCCAATTCACCCCTCCACTTT.

The J gene is TRBJ1-1, the V gene TRBV5-1; TRBD1 is a possible D gene (5 bases). The CDR3 is 16 amino acids. The germline gives CDR1 SGHRS, CDR2 YFSETQ. Trimming removed 0 bases from V and 0 bases from J, with 12 bases in between. The CDR3 loop is CASSLEGAGLNTEAFF. The CDR3 region has the DNA TGCGCCAGCAGCTTGGAAGGGGCGGGACTGAACACTGAAGCTTTCTTT.

The chain combines TRBV6-5 with TRBJ2-7, with a tentative D call TRBD2 (5 bases). The CDR3 length is 13 residues. V shed 6 bases and J shed 0 bases, with 9 bases lying between them. The V gene's germline CDR1 is MNHEY and CDR2 SVGAGI. The CDR3 spells CASRRDFSYEQYF. The CDR3 region has the DNA TGTGCCAGCAGGAGGGATTTCTCCTACGAGCAGTACTTC.

The rearrangement joins TRBV11-2 to TRBJ2-5; D perhaps matches TRBD1 (5 bases). CDR1 is SGHAT, CDR2 FQNNGV, per germline. The CDR3 covers 13 residues. The germline V and J ends were trimmed by 3 bases and 2 bases, with 7 bases remaining between them. DNA for the CDR3: TGTGCCAGCAGCTTGACAGTTCAAGAGACCCAGTACTTC. This codes for CASSLTVQETQYF.